These T cell receptor beta chains were read from a single sample in a study of T cells expressing NK-cell markers. TCRdb reprocessed the 5' RACE reads, with one entry per CDR3 protein and no DNA. Its table lists 400,000 or so distinct CDR3 sequences. Sample: blood T cells: a sorted CD56 or NKG2C T cell subset, CD4+ or CD8+ T cells, or bulk PBMC T cells (not recorded which). The receptor set was obtained from a woman between 45 and 65 years old in good health. Both conserved end residues are part of each CDR3. Each record gives: V gene, J gene, CDR3 protein.

>TRBV20-1|TRBJ2-1
CSASPPRDRNEQFF
>TRBV18|TRBJ2-3
CASSPDRGTDTQYF
>TRBV12-3/TRBV12-4|TRBJ2-2
CASSQIAGVNTGELFF
>TRBV25-1|TRBJ2-1
CASRKAGASYNEQFF
>TRBV5-1|TRBJ2-7
CASSLDLAGSYYEQYF
>TRBV27|TRBJ2-1
CASSLRQTGEQFF
>TRBV5-5|TRBJ1-4
CASSLYWTEKLFF
>TRBV20-1|TRBJ2-5
CSAPKGLASQETQYF
>TRBV15|TRBJ2-2
CATRTGTAGAGELFF
>TRBV21-1|TRBJ1-1
CASTRQGAKEGDTEAFF
>TRBV24-1|TRBJ2-1
CATSDLDEDYNEQFF
>TRBV12-3/TRBV12-4|TRBJ1-1
CASSTQGGAEAFF
>TRBV5-1|TRBJ2-1
CASSSLPGLNNEQFF
>TRBV6-1|TRBJ2-3
CASRLSRDGVSRTDTQYF
>TRBV5-1|TRBJ2-3
CASGGQGALGTQYF
>TRBV12-3/TRBV12-4|TRBJ1-6
CASSFTGQPLHF
>TRBV7-6|TRBJ2-5
CASSLDTACETQYF
>TRBV4-2|TRBJ2-2
CASSQKTTSGGTNTGELFF
>TRBV20-1|TRBJ2-2
CSARKPTGFGGELFF
>TRBV10-3|TRBJ1-3
CAIRGVAGGSGNTIYF
>TRBV21-1|TRBJ1-2
CASKGQGCYGYTF